This T cell receptor beta chain is drawn from a study of cytomegalovirus exposure and HLA in healthy donors. Germline CDR1 is SGHRS and CDR2 is YFSETQ. Between the trimmed V and J ends, which lost 6 bases and 1 base, there was a span of 14 bases. The CDR3 runs 15 residues. PCR used 60 Vbeta primers and 13 Jbeta primers. Original processing notes: Later work found 65 million to 100 million unique TCR beta chains, with roughly 11 million shared. Libraries were prepared by immunoSEQ multiplex PCR; TCRdb keeps only in-frame clonotypes and omits some of them. V, J and clone size are taken as reported in that table, and D and trimming were inferred from the DNA itself. The sample carries about 150,000 clones, over 70% recorded once. Donors were nominally healthy when sampled, though unrecorded immune exposures were likely.

The rearrangement links TRBV5-1 to TRBJ1-3; a weak D match, TRBD1 (6 bases). The receptor was isolated from a male donor in good health and CMV-seronegative. The specimen sequenced was PBMCs. CDR3: CASNPTGGSGNTIYF. The CDR3 DNA follows: TGCGCCAGCAATCCGACAGGAGGATCTGGAAACACCATATATTTT.